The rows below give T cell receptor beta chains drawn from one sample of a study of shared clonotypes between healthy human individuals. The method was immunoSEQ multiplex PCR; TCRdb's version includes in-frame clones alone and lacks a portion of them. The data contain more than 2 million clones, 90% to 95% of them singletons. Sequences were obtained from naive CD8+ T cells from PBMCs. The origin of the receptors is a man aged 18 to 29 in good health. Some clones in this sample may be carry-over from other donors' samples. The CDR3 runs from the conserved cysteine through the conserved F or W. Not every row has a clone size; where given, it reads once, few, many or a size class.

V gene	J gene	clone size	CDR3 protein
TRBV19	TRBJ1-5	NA	CASSLYSGTDLRSINQPQHF
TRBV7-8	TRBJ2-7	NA	CASSPPQPTYEQYF
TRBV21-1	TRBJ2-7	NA	CASSTLHF
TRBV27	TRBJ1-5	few	CASSPKGQPQHF
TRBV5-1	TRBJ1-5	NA	CASERRTYSNQPQHF
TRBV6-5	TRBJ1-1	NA	CASSSGGATEAFF
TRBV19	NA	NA	CASSMAGGAYEQYF
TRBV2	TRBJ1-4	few	CASREGQSVTGTHEKLFF
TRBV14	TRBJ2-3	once	CASSTGLAGYTDTQYF
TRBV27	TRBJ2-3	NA	CASSFGADTQYF
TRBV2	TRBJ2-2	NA	CASRGQVDGELFF
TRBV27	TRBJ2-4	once	CASTAGGAKNIQYF
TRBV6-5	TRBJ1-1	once	CASQGTEAFF
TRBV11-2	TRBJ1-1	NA	CASSLEVRGPEAFF
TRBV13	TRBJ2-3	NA	CASSSSKQGARGDTQYF
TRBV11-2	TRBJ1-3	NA	CASSLFGVDTIYF
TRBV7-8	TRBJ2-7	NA	CASSLTTPAPTYEQYF
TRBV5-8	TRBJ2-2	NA	CASSSFLQGPRGGELFF
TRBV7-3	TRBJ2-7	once	CASSLTRISPYEQYF
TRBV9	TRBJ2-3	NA	CASSVGISGTDTQYF
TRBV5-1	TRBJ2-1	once	CASSFDRIGNEQFF
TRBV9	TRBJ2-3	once	CASSSDSDHTDTQYF
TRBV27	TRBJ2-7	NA	CASTLRSGYSYEQYF
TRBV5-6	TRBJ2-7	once	CASSPGGTHYEQYF
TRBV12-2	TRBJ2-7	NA	CASRNYQPRTGPSSYEQYF
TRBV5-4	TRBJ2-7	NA	CAIPGPLEQYF